Listed below are T cell receptor beta chains from one sample, sequenced in a study of early T cells in non-severe SARS-CoV-2 infection. TCRdb called the 5' RACE reads again in MiXCR, with one record for every CDR3 protein. The data contain around 27,000 distinct CDR3 sequences, roughly 5.7% of them singletons. What was sequenced was whole blood. These receptors were obtained from an adult who was a healthcare worker with PCR-confirmed SARS-CoV-2 infection or an uninfected control (not recorded which). Both conserved end residues are part of each CDR3. D genes are given only for firm matches. Some rows mark clone size as missing; the rest say once, few, many or name a class of expanded clone.

cdr3_nt,cdr3_aa,j_call,v_call,d_call,clone_size
TGCGCCAGCAGCTTGAGGACTGATCGCTACGAGCAGTACTTC,CASSLRTDRYEQYF,TRBJ2-7,TRBV5-1,-,many
TGCAGTGCTAGTGCCGGGACGGCCCCCTACGAGCAGTACTTC,CSASAGTAPYEQYF,TRBJ2-7,TRBV20-1,-,many
TGTGCCAGCAGTCAGCGGGGGGGCCGATATGGGGAGCAGTTCTTC,CASSQRGGRYGEQFF,TRBJ2-1,TRBV7-2,TRBD2,few
TGTGCCAGCAGCCCCCGCCTTCTCCAGGGTGGGTCCTACGAGCAGTACTTC,CASSPRLLQGGSYEQYF,TRBJ2-7,TRBV11-2,-,-
TGTGCCAGCAGCCCGGGGTGGACCGAAGAAAAACTGTTTTTT,CASSPGWTEEKLFF,TRBJ1-4,TRBV5-6,-,-
TGTGCCAGCAGTTTCGCGGGAGGGCTTAATGAGCAGTTCTTC,CASSFAGGLNEQFF,TRBJ2-1,TRBV12-3/TRBV12-4,TRBD2,many
TGCAGTGTTACGTCGGTTAATAAGAACACTGAAGCTTTCTTT,CSVTSVNKNTEAFF,TRBJ1-1,TRBV20-1,-,-
TGTGCCAGCAGCCCCTACGGGATCGGAGTTGACGGGGAGCTGTTTTTT,CASSPYGIGVDGELFF,TRBJ2-2,TRBV6-5,-,many
TGTGCCAGTAGTATTCGGCCCGAAAGCAATCAGCCCCAGCATTTT,CASSIRPESNQPQHF,TRBJ1-5,TRBV19,-,many
TGTGCCACTGAATGGGGTTACAATGAGCAGTTCTTC,CATEWGYNEQFF,TRBJ2-1,TRBV6-1,-,-
TGTGCCAGCAGTCCAGGACAGGGATGGGAGACCCAGTACTTC,CASSPGQGWETQYF,TRBJ2-5,TRBV12-3/TRBV12-4,TRBD1,many
TGCAGTGCCCTCTCCGGGACTTCCTACAATGAGCAGTTCTTC,CSALSGTSYNEQFF,TRBJ2-1,TRBV20-1,-,many
TGTGCCAGCAGCAAGGATCAGGACAGGCAGTTCTTC,CASSKDQDRQFF,TRBJ2-1,TRBV4-2,-,many
TGTGCCAGCAGTGAAGAGGCCGTGACAGATACGCAGTATTTT,CASSEEAVTDTQYF,TRBJ2-3,TRBV25-1,-,-
TGTGCCTGGAGGACCTTCAAGGCTAGCGGGAGGTACGAGCAGTACTTC,CAWRTFKASGRYEQYF,TRBJ2-7,TRBV30,TRBD2,many
TGTGCCAGCAGTGAACGACTGCCTAGCTCCTACGAGCAGTACTTC,CASSERLPSSYEQYF,TRBJ2-7,TRBV2,-,-
TGCGCCAGCAGCTTGGATGGCAGGGGAGGCCAGCCCCAGCATTTT,CASSLDGRGGQPQHF,TRBJ1-5,TRBV5-1,-,few
TGCAGTGCTAGTACGGCAGTAAATTCACCCCTCCACTTT,CSASTAVNSPLHF,TRBJ1-6,TRBV20-1,-,medium-sized
TGTGCCAGCACGGAAAGGGTTGACGGGGAGCTGTTTTTT,CASTERVDGELFF,TRBJ2-2,TRBV7-6,-,-
TGTGCCAGCAGCCTTACGGGACCCTCCTACGAGCAGTACTTC,CASSLTGPSYEQYF,TRBJ2-7,TRBV7-9,-,few
TGCAGTGCTAGAGTAGCGGGGGGAGGACGGCAGTTCTTC,CSARVAGGGRQFF,TRBJ2-1,TRBV20-1,TRBD2,many
TGTGCCTGGAGTAGGGACAGAGACCAGCCCCAGCATTTT,CAWSRDRDQPQHF,TRBJ1-5,TRBV30,TRBD1,-
TGTGCCAGCAAGACTAGCAGCAATGAGCAGTTCTTC,CASKTSSNEQFF,TRBJ2-1,TRBV12-3/TRBV12-4,TRBD2,-
TGTGCCAGCAGCCAAGGGGAGGGGGCTGCTGAAGCTTTCTTT,CASSQGEGAAEAFF,TRBJ1-1,TRBV3-2,-,many
TGTGCCAGCAGTAGGGGGATTGGAAACATTCAGTACTTC,CASSRGIGNIQYF,TRBJ2-4,TRBV2,-,many
TGTGCCAGCAGGGGACTAGCGGGATTGCACGTGGATACGCAGTATTTT,CASRGLAGLHVDTQYF,TRBJ2-3,TRBV6-1,TRBD2,-
TGTGCCAGCAGCCTTTCACAGGGCAACGAGCAGTACTTC,CASSLSQGNEQYF,TRBJ2-7,TRBV3-1,-,few
TGTGCCAGCAGTGGAAACAATGAAGCTTTCTTT,CASSGNNEAFF,TRBJ1-1,TRBV28,-,many